These 14 T cell receptor beta chains originate from one sample sequenced in a study of cytomegalovirus exposure and HLA in healthy donors. It was with 60 Vbeta and 13 Jbeta primers that the PCR ran. The method was immunoSEQ multiplex PCR; TCRdb's version includes in-frame clones alone and lacks a portion of them. The sample has approximately 100,000 clones, 60% to 85% seen once. Sequenced: PBMCs. The source is a female donor in good health and CMV-seronegative.

The chain has TRBV9 and TRBJ2-5; 10 bases are shared with TRBD1. The germline V gene has CDR1 SGDLS and CDR2 YYNGEE. The CDR3 is 16 residues long. V trimming: 2 bases; J trimming: 2 bases; junction bases outside the gene matches: 6. CDR3 in amino acids: CASSVRDRGWQETQYF. The CDR3, as DNA: TGTGCCAGCAGCGTCCGGGACAGGGGATGGCAAGAGACCCAGTACTTC.

The chain recombines TRBV4-3 with TRBJ1-3; D possibly corresponds to TRBD1 (5 bases). V lost 0 bases and J 0 bases, leaving 9 bases between the germline ends. CDR3 length: 16 residues. Germline assignment: CDR1 LGHNA and CDR2 YSLEER. This CDR3 is CASSQDQGVSGNTIYF. The CDR3 bases are TGCGCCAGCAGCCAAGATCAAGGGGTCTCTGGAAACACCATATATTTT.

Written as DNA, the CDR3 is TGTGCCAGCTCACCACCGGCTAGCGGTTACAATGAGCAGTTCTTC. This gives the protein CASSPPASGYNEQFF. The rearrangement links TRBV18 to TRBJ2-1; TRBD2 matches 7 bases. Per germline, CDR1 KGHSH and CDR2 LQKENI. V lost 0 bases to trimming and J lost 4 bases; unmatched junction nucleotides: 3. The CDR3 has 15 amino acids. The complete variable domain, with remaining parts taken from reference TRBV18 and TRBJ2-1, reads NAGVMQNPRHLVRRRGQEARLRCSPMKGHSHVYWYRQLPEEGLKFMVYLQKENIIDESGMPKERFSAEFPKEGPSILRIQQVVRGDSAAYFCASSPPASGYNEQFFGPGTRLTVL.

Points on this clone: Relative to the germline gene, one junction end is altered; a read error may explain this. This chain uses TRBV7-2 with TRBJ2-5; 11 positions match TRBD2. The CDR3 has 16 residues. Germline V gene data show CDR1 as SGHTA and CDR2 as FQGNSA. The CDR3 DNA follows: TGTGCCAGCAGCTTAGTAGTAGCGGGGGGGCCGGAGAACCAGTACTTC. Its translation is CASSLVVAGGPENQYF.

A few counts support this clone. This chain's CDR3 is CASRAQEEAFF. The CDR3 DNA sequence: TGTGCCAGCAGGGCACAGGAGGAAGCTTTCTTT. The V gene is TRBV6-6, the J gene TRBJ1-1; D possibly corresponds to TRBD1 (5 bases). The CDR3 is 11 residues long. The ends were cut back, 6 bases at V and 8 bases at J, with 10 bases in the middle. Per germline, CDR1 MNHNY and CDR2 SVGAGI (reference sequence).

This clone was seen more than once but under ten times. The chain carries TRBV6-1 and TRBJ2-2; maybe TRBD1 (5 bases). This CDR3 comprises 14 residues. The V gene lost 7 bases and the J gene lost 6 bases, with 15 bases spanning the gap. Per germline, CDR1 MNHNS and CDR2 SASEGT. As DNA, the CDR3 is TGTGCCAGCATCTCCAGGGTTATCGCCGGGGAGCTGTTTTTT. This gives the protein CASISRVIAGELFF.

The chain carries TRBV10-1 and TRBJ2-1; 11 nucleotides align to TRBD2. CDR1 and CDR2 (germline): WNHNN, SYGVQD (reference sequence). The V gene end was trimmed by 5 bases and the J gene end by 3 bases; junction bases not matched to a gene: 6. The length of the CDR3 is 16 residues. For the CDR3, the DNA is TGCGCCAGCAGTTATAGCGGGGGGGCAGGCTACAATGAGCAGTTCTTC. Translated: CASSYSGGAGYNEQFF.

This clone came up a few times. The junction differs from germline at one of its ends, possibly a read error. The chain recombines TRBV4-1 with TRBJ1-5; D call uncertain. The CDR3 totals 14 residues. Germline CDR1 MGHRA, CDR2 YSYEKL. The CDR3 sequence is CASSQERVNLPQHF. CDR3 in DNA: TGCGCCAGCAGCCAAGAACGGGTGAATCTGCCCCAGCATTTT.

The gene calls are TRBV13 and TRBJ2-1; tentatively, D is TRBD2 (7 bases). The germline V and J ends were trimmed by 6 bases and 15 bases, with 15 bases remaining between them. Germline V gene lookup returns CDR1 PRHDT and CDR2 FYEKMQ (reference sequence). This CDR3 has 11 residues. Here the CDR3 reads CASSYGGQRFF. The DNA of the CDR3 is TGTGCCAGCAGTTACGGGGGGCAGAGGTTCTTC. Drawing the rest from reference TRBV13 and TRBJ2-1, the complete variable domain is AAGVIQSPRHLIKEKRETATLKCYPIPRHDTVYWYQQGPGQDPQFLISFYEKMQSDKGSIPDRFSAQQFSDYHSELNMSSLELGDSALYFCASSYGGQRFFGPGTRLTVL.

This clone was counted only a few times. The chain carries TRBV12-5 and TRBJ1-1; TRBD1 aligns across 9 bases. The CDR3 totals 14 residues. Trimming took 7 bases from V and 4 from J; bases not matched to a gene: 7. Germline lookup yields CDR1 LGHNT and CDR2 FRNRAP. CDR3 coding DNA: TGTGCTAGTGCTCCGGACAGGGGATTCACTGAAGCTTTCTTT. Encoded protein: CASAPDRGFTEAFF.

The chain recombines TRBV2 with TRBJ2-2; TRBD2 matches at 7 bases. The V segment lost 5 bases and the J segment 6 bases; nucleotides outside the gene matches: 6. This CDR3 spans 14 amino acids. Germline CDR1 SNHLY, CDR2 FYNNEI. In nucleotides, the CDR3 is TGTGCCAGCAGTACCGGGGGGATCTCCGGGGAGCTGTTTTTT. This translates into CASSTGGISGELFF. Combining the CDR3 with reference TRBV2 and TRBJ2-2 gives the whole variable domain EPEVTQTPSHQVTQMGQEVILRCVPISNHLYFYWYRQILGQKVEFLVSFYNNEISEKSEIFDDQFSVERPDGSNFTLKIRSTKLEDSAMYFCASSTGGISGELFFGEGSRLTVL.

The genes are TRBV19 and TRBJ1-2; 8 nucleotides match TRBD1. Germline-derived CDR1 and CDR2 are LNHDA and SQIVND (reference sequence). The V and J ends lost 8 bases and 7 bases, in that order; junction bases with no gene match: 6. This CDR3 is built from 12 residues. CDR3 sequence reads: CASSDRGFGYTF. The CDR3 nucleotides are TGTGCCAGTTCAGACAGGGGCTTTGGCTACACCTTC. Together with reference TRBV19 and TRBJ1-2, the CDR3 gives the full variable domain: DGGITQSPKYLFRKEGQNVTLSCEQNLNHDAMYWYRQDPGQGLRLIYYSQIVNDFQKGDIAEGYSVSREKKESFPLTVTSAQKNPTAFYLCASSDRGFGYTFGSGTRLTVV.

The genes are TRBV4-3 and TRBJ2-5; TRBD2 matches at 11 bases. V shed 2 bases and J 0 bases; nucleotides not matched to a gene: 2. The germline gives CDR1 LGHNA, CDR2 YSLEER. CDR3 length equals 16 residues. CDR3 sequence: CASSQTSGGHQETQYF. In nucleotides, the CDR3 is TGCGCCAGCAGCCAAACTAGCGGGGGCCACCAAGAGACCCAGTACTTC.

The rearrangement links TRBV11-2 to TRBJ1-6; tentatively, D is TRBD1 (5 bases). The germline CDR1 and CDR2 sequences are SGHAT and FQNNGV. Trimming shortened V by 8 bases and J by 5 bases, and 19 bases separated the two germline ends. This CDR3 has 16 amino acids. The CDR3 is CASPPGWAIHNSPLHF. For the CDR3, the DNA is TGTGCCAGCCCGCCAGGGTGGGCAATACATAATTCACCCCTCCACTTT.